The 20 T cell receptor gamma chains below come from one sample, sequenced in a study of intestinal T cells in coeliac disease. The TRG library came from 200 ng of biopsy DNA amplified with LymphoTrack primers. TCRdb reanalysed the multiplex PCR reads with CATT. The repertoire includes 650 to 900 gamma-chain clones, 41% of them detected once, and 21% sits in the top ten. Roughly 10 formalin-fixed paraffin-embedded scrolls, each 5 µm thick, supplied each case's genomic DNA. The sequenced material came from a duodenal biopsy. The receptors shown here come from a human donor with celiac disease.

This sequence joins TRGV10 and TRGJ1 or TRGJ2. TRGV10 is an ORF; its function is uncertain. The CDR3 totals 13 residues. V shed 7 bases, J shed 0 bases, and the junction held 4 bases outside the gene matches. The CDR3 nucleotides are TGTGCTGCGTGGTCCCCGAATTATTATAAGAAACTCTTT. Its translation: CAAWSPNYYKKLF.

This clone has more than one count but fewer than ten. At one boundary the junction diverges from the germline segment, which might be a read error. The J gene is TRGJP1, the V gene TRGV4. Looked up from germline, CDR1 is EGSTGY and CDR2 is YDSYTSSV. The CDR3 loop spans 14 amino acids. The CDR3 DNA follows: TGTGCCACCTGGGGACGGTCCACTGGTCGGTTCAAGATATTT. The encoded protein is CATWGRSTGRFKIF.

This clone ranks as large. This sequence joins TRGV4 and TRGJ1 or TRGJ2. V trimming: 4 bases; J trimming: 4 bases; junction bases outside the gene matches: 7. CDR1 is EGSTGY, CDR2 YDSYTSSV, per germline. The CDR3 loop spans 13 amino acids. The CDR3 protein is CATWDELYYKKLF. In DNA, the CDR3 is TGTGCCACCTGGGACGAGCTATATTATAAGAAACTCTTT.

The rearrangement links TRGV9 to TRGJ1 or TRGJ2. V shed 4 bases, J shed 6 bases, and the junction held 18 bases outside the gene matches. The CDR3 runs 16 residues. In germline, CDR1 is GITISATS, CDR2 ISYDGTV (reference sequence). The CDR3 sequence: CALWEQQRRNIYKKLF. The DNA of the CDR3 is TGTGCCTTGTGGGAACAACAACGCCGGAATATTTATAAGAAACTCTTT.

This clone was seen a few times. The chain links TRGV9 to TRGJ1 or TRGJ2. Germline assignment: CDR1 GITISATS and CDR2 ISYDGTV (reference sequence). The CDR3 loop spans 12 amino acids. The CDR3 DNA is TGTGCTTGTGGGAGGTCTTATTATAAGAAACTCTTT. Translating gives CACGRSYYKKLF.

The genes are TRGV3 and TRGJP2. The junction had 17 bases not matched to a gene; V was cut back by 6 bases and J by 4 bases. Germline V CDR1 and CDR2: VTNTFY, YDVSTARD (reference sequence). This CDR3 is built from 17 residues. In nucleotides, the CDR3 is TGTGCCACCTGGACAGCCGGGTTGGTAGATAGTGATTGGATCAAGACGTTT. Its translation is CATWTAGLVDSDWIKTF.

This clone has just a few counts. The rearrangement joins TRGV4 to TRGJ1 or TRGJ2. With 1 base clipped from V and 6 bases from J, the junction kept 15 bases outside the gene matches. The germline gives CDR1 EGSTGY, CDR2 YDSYTSSV. This CDR3 has 16 amino acids. This CDR3 reads CATWDGPGPETYKKLF. The CDR3 bases are TGTGCCACCTGGGATGGCCCTGGGCCGGAGACTTATAAGAAACTCTTT.

The chain links TRGV8 to TRGJ1 or TRGJ2. The germline V gene has CDR1 VENAVY and CDR2 YDSYNSRV. With V trimmed by 12 bases and J by 4 bases, 12 bases remained unmatched. CDR3 length: 12 residues. The CDR3 sequence: CADLGEYYKKLF. CDR3 in DNA: TGTGCCGACCTGGGAGAGTATTATAAGAAACTCTTT.

Concerning this clone itself: The protein recorded in TCRdb does not match the translated DNA at residue 10; the protein presented here comes from translating the DNA. V is TRGV2 and J is TRGJP2. With V trimmed by 8 bases and J by 10 bases, 19 bases remained unmatched. The CDR3 spans 15 residues. Per germline, CDR1 EGSNGY and CDR2 YDSYNSKV. CDR3 sequence reads: CATYGHPRVTWIKTF. Written as DNA, the CDR3 is TGTGCCACCTACGGCCACCCACGAGTGACTTGGATCAAGACGTTT.

The genes are TRGV3 and TRGJ1 or TRGJ2. There are 14 residues in the CDR3. After removal of 2 bases from V and 3 bases from J, the junction contained 7 bases not matched to a gene. Germline loops: CDR1 VTNTFY, CDR2 YDVSTARD (reference sequence). CDR3 sequence reads: CATWDMVVYYKKLF. In DNA, the CDR3 is TGTGCCACCTGGGACATGGTAGTTTATTATAAGAAACTCTTT.

On this clone: The TCRdb protein comes from a much larger clone and disagrees with this DNA's translation at residue 3, likely due to a read error; the protein given here is derived from the DNA. V gene TRGV8 combines with J gene TRGJP2. Germline V gene lookup returns CDR1 VENAVY and CDR2 YDSYNSRV. This CDR3 is built from 14 residues. This CDR3 is CAAWVSSNDWIKTF. As DNA, the CDR3 is TGTGCCGCCTGGGTTTCTAGTAATGATTGGATCAAGACGTTT.

A word on this clone: A far larger clone is just one base off, so this is likely a read error. The rearrangement links TRGV10 to TRGJ1 or TRGJ2. TRGV10 is classed as an ORF, of uncertain function. The J segment lost 4 bases and the V segment lost 8 bases, leaving 6 bases of the junction unmatched. This CDR3 has 12 amino acids. CDR3 sequence reads: CAAWVAYYKKLF. CDR3 DNA: TGTGCTGCGTGGGTCGCGTATTATAAGAAACTCTTT.

The sample holds a few counts of this clone. The chain is built from TRGV3 and TRGJ1 or TRGJ2. CDR1 and CDR2 (germline): VTNTFY, YDVSTARD (reference sequence). Trimming took 0 bases from V and 10 from J; bases not matched to a gene: 12. The CDR3 spans 14 residues. The DNA for the CDR3 is TGTGCCACCTGGGACAGGCGGGGTCTTATAAAGAAACTCTTT. It translates to CATWDRRGLIKKLF.

The V gene is TRGV8, the J gene TRGJP1. Germline CDR1 is VENAVY and CDR2 is YDSYNSRV. Germline trimming cut 6 bases from V and 6 bases from J; bases unmatched to any gene: 7. The CDR3 runs to 13 residues. The CDR3 DNA reads as TGTGCCACCTGGATGAGTGCTGGTTGGTTCAAGATATTT. This encodes CATWMSAGWFKIF.

Remarks on this clone: A single base is all that separates this from a far larger clone, so a read error is likely. The sample carries other DNA sequences with the same CDR3. The DNA for the CDR3 is TGTGCCACCTGGGACAGGCAAAAGAAACTCTTT. Protein sequence: CATWDRQKKLF. The rearrangement uses TRGV8 and TRGJ1 or TRGJ2. V trimming: 4 bases; J trimming: 10 bases; junction bases outside the gene matches: 7. The germline CDR1 and CDR2 sequences are VENAVY and YDSYNSRV. CDR3 length: 11 amino acids.

This clone has only a few counts. This DNA's translation differs at residue 8 from TCRdb's protein, which comes from a much larger clone; a read error is likely, and the protein shown is translated from the DNA. This chain connects TRGV2 to TRGJ1 or TRGJ2. Germline V gene data show CDR1 as EGSNGY and CDR2 as YDSYNSKV. The V and J ends lost 0 bases and 8 bases, in that order; junction bases with no gene match: 7. This CDR3 is 13 amino acids long. The CDR3 region has the DNA TGTGCCACCTGGGACGGGCGCCAGGATAAGAAACTCTTT. Amino acids: CATWDGRQDKKLF.

The chain recombines TRGV9 with TRGJ1 or TRGJ2. In germline, CDR1 is GITISATS, CDR2 ISYDGTV (reference sequence). The CDR3 has 15 amino acids. V lost 2 bases, J lost 0 bases, and 7 bases stayed unmatched. CDR3 sequence (DNA): TGTGCCTTGTGGGAGGCCATCCGGAATTATTATAAGAAACTCTTT. Translation: CALWEAIRNYYKKLF.

The chain recombines TRGV8 with TRGJ1 or TRGJ2. The V gene end was trimmed by 12 bases and the J gene end by 10 bases; junction bases not matched to a gene: 24. The CDR3 runs 14 residues. CDR1 VENAVY and CDR2 YDSYNSRV come from the germline V gene. CDR3 nucleotide sequence: TGTGCCTTCGAAGCGGGACCTCATATTATAAAGAAACTCTTT. Translating it yields CAFEAGPHIIKKLF.

CDR3 region: CATWARDYYKKLF. CDR3 coding DNA: TGTGCCACCTGGGCACGAGATTATTATAAGAAACTCTTT. The chain joins TRGV5 to TRGJ1 or TRGJ2. V trimming: 5 bases; J trimming: 2 bases; junction bases outside the gene matches: 6. Per the germline V gene, CDR1 is VINAFY and CDR2 is YDVSNSKD. The CDR3 is 13 amino acids.

The chain links TRGV4 to TRGJ1 or TRGJ2. Germline loops: CDR1 EGSTGY, CDR2 YDSYTSSV. The length of the CDR3 is 13 residues. Trimming removed 3 bases from V and 5 bases from J; junction bases left unmatched: 7. DNA of the CDR3: TGTGCCACCTGGGATCTTAAGGATTATAAGAAACTCTTT. It yields the protein CATWDLKDYKKLF.